This entry lists 32 T cell receptor beta chains sequenced from one sample in a study of T cell responses to AZD1222 COVID-19 vaccine. The data were produced by immunoSEQ multiplex PCR, yet TCRdb's version contains in-frame clones alone and is incomplete. The sample lists approximately 150,000 clones, about nine tenths occurring once. The sequenced sample was peripheral blood, obtained on day 0 of MenACWY control vaccination. The receptors shown here come from an adult in good health.

This chain joins TRBV11-2 and TRBJ2-3; either TRBD1 or TRBD2 may supply D (5 bases each). CDR1 and CDR2 (germline): SGHAT, FQNNGV. Deletions cut 4 bases from V and 5 bases from J, with 16 bases between. CDR3 length equals 15 residues. Written as DNA, the CDR3 is TGTGCCAGCAGCTCGAAGGGGACCTCCCGAGATACGCAGTATTTT. Translating it yields CASSSKGTSRDTQYF.

The V call is TRBV24-1, the J call TRBJ2-6; 9 nucleotides line up with TRBD2. V dropped 4 bases and J dropped 0; count of bases not matched to a gene: 9. The CDR3 totals 19 residues. CDR1 and CDR2 (germline): KGHDR, SFDVKD. The CDR3 bases are TGTGCCACCAGTGACGCATCTAGCGGGAAGTACTCTGGGGCCAACGTCCTGACTTTC. It translates to CATSDASSGKYSGANVLTF.

This CDR3 reads CATSRDLTGGGTDTQYF. The CDR3 DNA reads as TGTGCCACCAGCAGAGATCTTACTGGCGGGGGGACAGATACGCAGTATTTT. The rearrangement uses TRBV15 and TRBJ2-3; 8 bases fit TRBD2. The CDR3 consists of 17 residues. Per germline, CDR1 LNHNV and CDR2 YYDKDF (reference sequence). With 0 bases clipped from V and 3 bases from J, the junction kept 8 bases outside the gene matches.

The chain recombines TRBV6-5 with TRBJ1-1; D remains unclear. The V end lost 2 bases, the J end lost 5 bases, and 9 bases lay between the germline ends. CDR3 size: 13 residues. The germline CDR1 and CDR2 sequences are MNHEY and SVGAGI. CDR3 amino acids: CASSYGRGTEAFF. CDR3 bases: TGTGCCAGCAGTTACGGTCGGGGAACTGAAGCTTTCTTT.

This clone showed up just a few times. The rearrangement joins TRBV13 to TRBJ1-2; 11 positions agree with TRBD1. CDR3 length: 16 residues. Germline assignment: CDR1 PRHDT and CDR2 FYEKMQ (reference sequence). The V segment lost 2 bases and the J segment 6 bases; nucleotides outside the gene matches: 8. The CDR3 DNA sequence: TGTGCCAGCAGCTTAATGCGTCGGGACAGGGGGGATGGCTACACCTTC. Translating it yields CASSLMRRDRGDGYTF.

V and J are TRBV2 and TRBJ2-2; D possibly corresponds to TRBD1 (6 bases). The germline V gene has CDR1 SNHLY and CDR2 FYNNEI. Trimming cost V 3 bases and J 3 bases, with 17 bases left between them. The CDR3 consists of 17 residues. The chain's CDR3 is CASSEGASVFDTGELFF. The CDR3 DNA follows: TGTGCCAGCAGTGAGGGGGCCAGTGTTTTCGACACCGGGGAGCTGTTTTTT.

The rearrangement uses TRBV19 and TRBJ1-2; 8 bases fit TRBD1. Germline-derived CDR1 and CDR2 are LNHDA and SQIVND (reference sequence). This CDR3 spans 18 amino acids. Trimming removed 5 bases from V and 3 bases from J; junction bases left unmatched: 17. As DNA, the CDR3 is TGTGCCAGTAGTGGACCCCGGTCGGGACAGGACTCTCACTATGGCTACACCTTC. Its protein product is CASSGPRSGQDSHYGYTF. Supplemented by reference TRBV19 and TRBJ1-2, the full variable domain reads DGGITQSPKYLFRKEGQNVTLSCEQNLNHDAMYWYRQDPGQGLRLIYYSQIVNDFQKGDIAEGYSVSREKKESFPLTVTSAQKNPTAFYLCASSGPRSGQDSHYGYTFGSGTRLTVV.

V usage is TRBV6-5 and J usage is TRBJ2-5; TRBD2 is a possible D gene (6 bases). The CDR3 length is 15 residues. V lost 5 bases, J lost 5 bases, and 18 bases lay in between. Germline CDR1 reads MNHEY; CDR2 reads SVGAGI. In DNA form, the CDR3 reads TGTGCCAGCAGTCTTAGCGGAAACCGAGGGGAGACCCAGTACTTC. It specifies CASSLSGNRGETQYF.

This chain uses TRBV19 with TRBJ1-5; TRBD1 agrees at 10 bases. This CDR3 has 18 amino acids. Trimming removed 0 bases from V and 3 bases from J; junction bases left unmatched: 8. Germline values: CDR1 LNHDA, CDR2 SQIVND (reference sequence). As DNA, the CDR3 is TGTGCCAGTAGTATAGAGGGGGACAGGGGACCCGCCAATCAGCCCCAGCATTTT. Translating gives CASSIEGDRGPANQPQHF. Full variable domain (rest looked up from reference TRBV19 and TRBJ1-5): DGGITQSPKYLFRKEGQNVTLSCEQNLNHDAMYWYRQDPGQGLRLIYYSQIVNDFQKGDIAEGYSVSREKKESFPLTVTSAQKNPTAFYLCASSIEGDRGPANQPQHFGDGTRLSIL.

The chain is built from TRBV12-5 and TRBJ1-5; no clear D gene. In germline, CDR1 is LGHNT, CDR2 FRNRAP. The CDR3 runs 13 residues. The V end was cut by 7 bases, the J end by 2 bases, with 9 bases between. For the CDR3, the DNA is TGTGCTAGTGCTTATGGTGGCAATCAGCCCCAGCATTTT. Translated: CASAYGGNQPQHF.

The V call is TRBV19, the J call TRBJ2-6, with 7 bases identical to TRBD1. The V and J ends lost 5 bases and 3 bases, in that order; junction bases with no gene match: 13. Germline CDR1 is LNHDA and CDR2 is SQIVND (reference sequence). This CDR3 is 18 amino acids long. The CDR3: CASSPGTVLGYGANVLTF. The CDR3 nucleotides are TGTGCCAGTAGTCCAGGGACAGTTCTGGGATATGGGGCCAACGTCCTGACTTTC.

The chain joins TRBV4-1 to TRBJ2-5; 8 nucleotides agree with TRBD2. CDR1 MGHRA and CDR2 YSYEKL come from the germline V gene. The CDR3 runs to 15 residues. The trim removed 4 bases at V and 5 bases at J, leaving 9 bases unmatched. The CDR3 is CASSPGTSGRETQYF. The CDR3, as DNA: TGCGCCAGCAGCCCGGGAACTAGCGGCCGGGAGACCCAGTACTTC.

V is TRBV4-3 and J is TRBJ2-4; no definite D call. CDR3 length: 14 amino acids. Germline lookup yields CDR1 LGHNA and CDR2 YSLEER. Trimming left V 0 bases short and J 4 bases short, with 7 bases between. DNA for the CDR3: TGCGCCAGCAGCCAAGATTTCCAGAAAAACATTCAGTACTTC. It codes for CASSQDFQKNIQYF.

The chain combines TRBV5-1 with TRBJ1-1; the D gene is possibly TRBD1 (6 bases). Germline CDR1 is SGHRS and CDR2 is YFSETQ. Deletions cut 0 bases from V and 0 bases from J, with 12 bases between. The CDR3 contains 16 residues. The CDR3 DNA reads TGCGCCAGCAGCTTGGCCGAAGGGGGGATGAACACTGAAGCTTTCTTT. Residues: CASSLAEGGMNTEAFF.

V is TRBV11-2 and J is TRBJ1-2; 9 nucleotides agree with TRBD1. The CDR3 sequence is 14 residues long. Germline V gives CDR1 SGHAT, CDR2 FQNNGV. V trimming: 5 bases; J trimming: 7 bases; junction bases outside the gene matches: 8. CDR3 loop: CASSPWTGEPGYTF. For the CDR3, the DNA is TGTGCCAGCAGCCCATGGACAGGGGAGCCTGGCTACACCTTC.

The chain couples TRBV11-2 to TRBJ2-2, with TRBD1 matching 8 bases. Germline V gene data show CDR1 as SGHAT and CDR2 as FQNNGV. J was trimmed by 4 bases and V by 6 bases; bases with no gene match: 4. The CDR3 extends over 14 amino acids. CDR3 residues: CASRDRAGTGELFF. CDR3 bases: TGTGCCAGCAGGGACAGGGCGGGCACCGGGGAGCTGTTTTTT.

The DNA of the CDR3 is TGTGCCAGCAGCCCCAGTAGGCAGAACTACGAGCAGTACTTC. Translation: CASSPSRQNYEQYF. The rearrangement links TRBV6-5 to TRBJ2-7; D not resolved. Between the trimmed V and J ends, which lost 6 bases and 3 bases, there was a span of 15 bases. Germline assignment: CDR1 MNHEY and CDR2 SVGAGI. This CDR3 region has 14 residues.

This sequence joins TRBV9 and TRBJ1-3; TRBD1 matches at 8 bases. Germline CDR1 reads SGDLS; CDR2 reads YYNGEE. This CDR3 spans 14 amino acids. V trimming: 4 bases; J trimming: 4 bases; junction bases outside the gene matches: 4. The CDR3 DNA follows: TGTGCCAGCAGCTCGGACAGGGCAGGAAACACCATATATTTT. Protein sequence: CASSSDRAGNTIYF.

The chain recombines TRBV11-2 with TRBJ1-3; the D gene is possibly TRBD1 (6 bases). This CDR3 contains 15 residues. Germline values: CDR1 SGHAT, CDR2 FQNNGV. The V end lost 4 bases, the J end lost 3 bases, and 13 bases lay between the germline ends. For the CDR3, the DNA is TGTGCCAGCAGCTCAAAGCAGGACAGTGGAAACACCATATATTTT. Residues: CASSSKQDSGNTIYF.

The rearrangement joins TRBV4-3 to TRBJ1-1, with D maybe TRBD1 (6 bases). The CDR3 spans 14 residues. CDR1 and CDR2 from the germline V gene are LGHNA and YSLEER. V was pared by 4 bases and J by 5 bases, with 14 bases between. The DNA of the CDR3 is TGCGCCAGCAGCCTTACGGGGGCGCGGACTGAAGCTTTCTTT. It encodes CASSLTGARTEAFF.

This chain connects TRBV27 to TRBJ2-1; TRBD1 or TRBD2 may be the D gene (5 bases each). The CDR3 spans 11 residues. CDR1 and CDR2 from the germline V gene are MNHEY and SMNVEV (reference sequence). The germline V and J ends were trimmed by 7 bases and 13 bases, with 14 bases remaining between them. CDR3 nucleotides: TGTGCCAGCACCCTGAGGGGATATCAGTTCTTC. This codes for CASTLRGYQFF.

The V and J genes are TRBV6-5 and TRBJ1-5; TRBD1 is a possible D gene (5 bases). V lost 2 bases to trimming and J lost 3 bases, with 11 bases between them. The CDR3 has 15 amino acids. Germline V gives CDR1 MNHEY, CDR2 SVGAGI. CDR3 DNA sequence: TGTGCCAGCAGTTACGTGGGGCAATTCAATCAGCCCCAGCATTTT. Translation: CASSYVGQFNQPQHF.

The V gene is TRBV5-5, the J gene TRBJ2-5; 7 nucleotides match TRBD1. The CDR3 spans 16 residues. Germline trimming cut 5 bases from V and 4 bases from J; bases unmatched to any gene: 14. Germline CDR1 and CDR2: SGHKS and YYEKEE (reference sequence). CDR3 sequence: CASRQDRVSNGETQYF. The CDR3 nucleotides read TGTGCCAGCAGGCAAGACAGGGTTTCGAATGGAGAGACCCAGTACTTC.

This clone was seen only a few times. The V call is TRBV28, the J call TRBJ1-6; D remains ambiguous. The germline V gene has CDR1 MDHEN and CDR2 SYDVKM. There are 13 residues in the CDR3. V was trimmed by 3 bases and J by 6 bases, leaving 6 bases between them. This CDR3 is CASSLTLNSPLHF. In DNA, the CDR3 is TGTGCCAGCAGTTTGACTCTTAATTCACCCCTCCACTTT.

The chain couples TRBV2 to TRBJ2-1; 10 positions match TRBD1. The CDR3 consists of 12 residues. CDR1 SNHLY and CDR2 FYNNEI come from the germline V gene. With 10 bases clipped from V and 8 bases from J, the junction kept 5 bases outside the gene matches. This CDR3 is CATRDRGYEQFF. The CDR3 region has the DNA TGTGCCACGAGGGACAGGGGCTATGAGCAGTTCTTC.

This clone was detected only once. The chain uses TRBV2 and TRBJ2-3; TRBD1 or TRBD2 may be the D gene (5 bases each). Trimming left V 2 bases short and J 2 bases short, with 11 bases between. The V gene's germline CDR1 is SNHLY and CDR2 FYNNEI. The CDR3 covers 15 residues. The CDR3 spells CASSEKGRATDTQYF. CDR3 DNA sequence: TGTGCCAGCAGTGAAAAGGGACGGGCCACAGATACGCAGTATTTT.

The V and J genes are TRBV2 and TRBJ2-2; D uncertain. The CDR3 is 12 residues long. The V end was cut by 6 bases, the J end by 1 base, with 3 bases between. Germline CDR1 and CDR2: SNHLY and FYNNEI. CDR3 amino acids: CASRKNTGELFF. The CDR3 DNA sequence: TGTGCCAGCAGGAAGAACACCGGGGAGCTGTTTTTT.

The V gene is TRBV5-1, the J gene TRBJ2-3; TRBD2 matches at 12 bases. V shed 1 base, J shed 3 bases, and the junction held 3 bases outside the gene matches. CDR3 length: 16 residues. CDR1 and CDR2 (germline): SGHRS, YFSETQ. The CDR3 DNA is TGCGCCAGCAGCTTGCGGCTAGCGGGGGGGACAGATACGCAGTATTTT. It translates to CASSLRLAGGTDTQYF.

The genes are TRBV9 and TRBJ2-2; no firm D call. The V and J ends lost 0 bases and 0 bases respectively, with 6 bases between them. Germline CDR1 is SGDLS and CDR2 is YYNGEE. The length of the CDR3 is 15 residues. The CDR3 DNA reads as TGTGCCAGCAGCGTAGGACCCCCGAACACCGGGGAGCTGTTTTTT. Translation: CASSVGPPNTGELFF.

The CDR3 sequence: CASSLQNLEGYTF. The CDR3 nucleotides are TGTGCCAGCAGCTTACAGAATCTTGAAGGCTACACCTTC. V is TRBV11-2 and J is TRBJ1-2, with D unresolved. With 2 bases removed from V and 8 bases from J, the gap between germline ends came to 12 bases. Per germline, CDR1 SGHAT and CDR2 FQNNGV. The CDR3 is made up of 13 amino acids.

The rearrangement joins TRBV19 to TRBJ1-1; D remains unclear. CDR3 size: 15 residues. Trimming cost V 3 bases and J 1 base, with 12 bases left between them. The germline CDR1 and CDR2 sequences are LNHDA and SQIVND (reference sequence). CDR3 sequence (DNA): TGTGCCAGTAGTATTGGTGGATGGGAGAACACTGAAGCTTTCTTT. This sequence encodes CASSIGGWENTEAFF. Combining the CDR3 with reference TRBV19 and TRBJ1-1 gives the whole variable domain DGGITQSPKYLFRKEGQNVTLSCEQNLNHDAMYWYRQDPGQGLRLIYYSQIVNDFQKGDIAEGYSVSREKKESFPLTVTSAQKNPTAFYLCASSIGGWENTEAFFGQGTRLTVV.

The chain employs TRBV18 and TRBJ1-1; D not certain. This CDR3 contains 16 residues. Germline CDR1 is KGHSH and CDR2 is LQKENI. Trimming took off 4 bases at V and 5 bases at J, with 20 bases between the two ends. The CDR3 region has the DNA TGTGCCAGCTCACAGAACCCCCAGGCGTCCGGAACTGAAGCTTTCTTT. Translated: CASSQNPQASGTEAFF.